This T cell receptor (beta chain) appears in the sequencing data of a study of regulatory T cells in long-lasting Graves disease. This clonotype was detected only once. Construction of the TCR beta libraries employed iRepertoire HTBI primers in conjunction with Arm-PCR of CDR3 regions. Each CDR3 protein is one row after TCRdb ran MiXCR on the multiplex PCR reads. The sample contains about 420,000 distinct CDR3 sequences, about 17% of which appear only once. Time point noted: newly diagnosed GD, antithyroid drugs for less than 3 months. Preparation of the TCR library used RNA extracted from PBMCs. The junction had 16 bases not matched to a gene; V was cut back by 3 bases and J by 7 bases. The germline V gene has CDR1 MDHEN and CDR2 SYDVKM. The CDR3 consists of 18 residues. This sample was also put to use in a study of T cells in Graves' hyperthyroidism and ophthalmopathy. In that study: The definition of stable Graves' hyperthyroidism was no ophthalmopathy progression within 18 months. During a first-round RT-PCR of the TCR CDR3, the HTBI primer set was used. A model built on 13 V-J features separated ophthalmopathy from stable hyperthyroidism.

Sequencing was performed on peripheral blood mononuclear cells (PBMCs), taken at new diagnosis, from a patient treated with antithyroid drugs. The chain joins TRBV28 to TRBJ2-1; 9 bases match TRBD2. The receptor was derived from a woman younger than 30 with Graves disease. The CDR3 sequence: CASSLLAPLAGEENEQFF. DNA for the CDR3: TGTGCCAGCAGTTTGCTTGCTCCTTTAGCGGGAGAGGAAAATGAGCAGTTCTTC.